The T cell receptor (beta chain) described here comes from a study of T cell changes during pregnancy in multiple sclerosis. The assay was immunoSEQ multiplex PCR, and TCRdb's table has in-frame clones only and misses some. This table holds around 50,000 clones, roughly 89% found once. There are 15 residues in the CDR3. V dropped 6 bases and J dropped 2; count of bases not matched to a gene: 7. Germline assignment: CDR1 KGHSH and CDR2 LQKENI. This chain links TRBV18 with TRBJ2-1; TRBD1 aligns across 7 bases. Sequencing used peripheral blood from another person, used as feeder cells. This TCR derives from a human donor whose cells served as feeder cells for cultures in a pregnancy study. The CDR3 loop is CASSPGQAAYNEQFF. The CDR3 bases are TGTGCCAGCTCGCCAGGACAGGCGGCCTACAATGAGCAGTTCTTC. The whole variable domain, remainder taken from reference TRBV18 and TRBJ2-1, is NAGVMQNPRHLVRRRGQEARLRCSPMKGHSHVYWYRQLPEEGLKFMVYLQKENIIDESGMPKERFSAEFPKEGPSILRIQQVVRGDSAAYFCASSPGQAAYNEQFFGPGTRLTVL.